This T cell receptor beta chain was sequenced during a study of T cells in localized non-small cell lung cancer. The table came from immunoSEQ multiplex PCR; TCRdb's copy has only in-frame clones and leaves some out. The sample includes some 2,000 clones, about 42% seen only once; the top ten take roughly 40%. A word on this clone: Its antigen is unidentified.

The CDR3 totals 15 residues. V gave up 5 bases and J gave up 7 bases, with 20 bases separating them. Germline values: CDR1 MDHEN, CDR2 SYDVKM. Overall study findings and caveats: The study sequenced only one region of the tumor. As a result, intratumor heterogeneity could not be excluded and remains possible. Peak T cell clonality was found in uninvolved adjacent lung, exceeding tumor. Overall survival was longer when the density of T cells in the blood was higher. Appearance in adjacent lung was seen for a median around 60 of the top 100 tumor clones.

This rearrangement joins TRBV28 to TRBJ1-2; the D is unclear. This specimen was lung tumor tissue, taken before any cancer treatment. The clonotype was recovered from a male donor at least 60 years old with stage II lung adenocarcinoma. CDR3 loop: CASSKGGSGERGYTF. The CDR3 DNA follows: TGTGCCAGCAGTAAGGGAGGGAGCGGCGAGCGTGGCTACACCTTC.